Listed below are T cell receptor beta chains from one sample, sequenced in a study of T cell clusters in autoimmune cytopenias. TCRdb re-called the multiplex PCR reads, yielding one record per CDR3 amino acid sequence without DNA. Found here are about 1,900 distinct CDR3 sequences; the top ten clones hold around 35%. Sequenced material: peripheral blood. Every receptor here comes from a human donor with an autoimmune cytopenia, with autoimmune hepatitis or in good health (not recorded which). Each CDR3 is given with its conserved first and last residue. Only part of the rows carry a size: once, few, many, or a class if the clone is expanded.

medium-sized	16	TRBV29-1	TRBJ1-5	CSVWGGTGDRDQPQHF
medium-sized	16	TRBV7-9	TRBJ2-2	CASSLGDGLGTGELFF
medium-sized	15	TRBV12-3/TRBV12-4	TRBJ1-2	CASSPGGQLNYGYTF
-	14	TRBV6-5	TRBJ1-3	CASSRSGSRNTIYF
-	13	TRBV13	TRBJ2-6	CASSFTGAHVLTF
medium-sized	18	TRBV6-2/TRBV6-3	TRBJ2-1	CASSYVGLTRGYDNEQFF
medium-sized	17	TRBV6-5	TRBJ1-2	CASSYSKTRGINYGYTF
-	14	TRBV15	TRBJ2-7	CATSRGQGAREQYF
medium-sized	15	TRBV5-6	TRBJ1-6	CASSRYRGVDSPLHF
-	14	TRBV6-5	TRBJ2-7	CAISERSGAYEQYF
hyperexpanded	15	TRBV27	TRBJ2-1	CASSLSAQVGNEQFF
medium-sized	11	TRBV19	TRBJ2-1	CATWLGHEQFF
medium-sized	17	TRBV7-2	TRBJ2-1	CASSLGPGGAGGYEQFF
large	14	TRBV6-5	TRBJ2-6	CASRRASGANVLTF
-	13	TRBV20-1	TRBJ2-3	CSARDQGTDTQYF
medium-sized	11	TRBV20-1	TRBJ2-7	CSARGSYEQYF